The TCR beta chain described here comes from a study of blood T cell repertoires in COVID-19. The data were produced by immunoSEQ multiplex PCR, yet TCRdb's version contains in-frame clones alone and is incomplete. The table includes 140,000 to 150,000 clones, 84% detected once. The CDR3 covers 12 residues. Per germline, CDR1 MNHEY and CDR2 SMNVEV (reference sequence). Trimming cost V 6 bases and J 7 bases, with 12 bases left between them. The source material was PBMCs or T cells enriched from blood (not recorded which). The receptor was derived from a woman in her fifties or sixties who had been exposed to COVID-19. The chain links TRBV27 to TRBJ1-2, with D possibly matching TRBD1 (6 bases). The CDR3 sequence: CASSSGQRGYTF. The CDR3 DNA follows: TGTGCCAGCAGCTCGGGACAACGTGGCTACACCTTC.